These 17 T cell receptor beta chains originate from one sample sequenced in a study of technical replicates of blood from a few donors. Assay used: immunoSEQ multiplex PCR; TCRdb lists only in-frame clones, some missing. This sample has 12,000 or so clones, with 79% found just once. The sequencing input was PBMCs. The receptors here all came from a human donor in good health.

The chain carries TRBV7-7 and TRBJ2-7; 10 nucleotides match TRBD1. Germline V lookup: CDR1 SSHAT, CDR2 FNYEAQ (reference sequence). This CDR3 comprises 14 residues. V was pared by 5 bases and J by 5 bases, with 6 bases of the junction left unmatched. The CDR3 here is CASSPRDRGNEQYF. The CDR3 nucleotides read TGTGCCAGCAGCCCGCGGGACAGGGGCAACGAGCAGTACTTC.

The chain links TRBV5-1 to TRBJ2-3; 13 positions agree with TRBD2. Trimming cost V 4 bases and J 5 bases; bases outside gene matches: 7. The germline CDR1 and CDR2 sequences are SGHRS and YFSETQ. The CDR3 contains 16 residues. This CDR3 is CASSPTSGRAGDTQYF. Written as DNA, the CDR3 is TGCGCCAGCAGCCCCACTAGCGGGAGGGCCGGAGATACGCAGTATTTT.

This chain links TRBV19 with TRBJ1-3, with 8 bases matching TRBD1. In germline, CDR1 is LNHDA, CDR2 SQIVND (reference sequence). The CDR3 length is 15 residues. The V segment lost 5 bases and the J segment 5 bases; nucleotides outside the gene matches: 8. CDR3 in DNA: TGTGCCAGTAGTTTCGGCAGGGGGCTAAGAAACACCATATATTTT. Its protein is CASSFGRGLRNTIYF.

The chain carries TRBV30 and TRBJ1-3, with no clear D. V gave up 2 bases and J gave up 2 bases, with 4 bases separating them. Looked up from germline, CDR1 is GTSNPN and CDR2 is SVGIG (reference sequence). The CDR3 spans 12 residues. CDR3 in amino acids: CAWSTAGNTIYF. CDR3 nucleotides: TGTGCCTGGAGTACGGCTGGAAACACCATATATTTT.

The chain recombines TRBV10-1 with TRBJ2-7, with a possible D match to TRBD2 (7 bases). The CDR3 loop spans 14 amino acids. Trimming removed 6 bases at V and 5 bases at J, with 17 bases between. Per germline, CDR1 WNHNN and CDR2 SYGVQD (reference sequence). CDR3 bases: TGCGCCAGCAGCCCTAGGGGGGGCGAAGACGAGCAGTACTTC. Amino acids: CASSPRGGEDEQYF.

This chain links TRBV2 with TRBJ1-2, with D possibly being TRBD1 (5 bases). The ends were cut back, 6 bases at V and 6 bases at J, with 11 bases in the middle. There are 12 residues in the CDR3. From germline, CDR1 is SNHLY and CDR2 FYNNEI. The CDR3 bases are TGTGCCAGCAGATCACGGGGGGATGGCTACACCTTC. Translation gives CASRSRGDGYTF.

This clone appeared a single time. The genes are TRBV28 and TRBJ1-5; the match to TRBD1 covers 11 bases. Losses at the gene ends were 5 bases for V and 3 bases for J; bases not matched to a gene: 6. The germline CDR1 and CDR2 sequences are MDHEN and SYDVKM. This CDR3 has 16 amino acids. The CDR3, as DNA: TGTGCCAGCAGTGGGGGACAGGGGGTGCTCAATCAGCCCCAGCATTTT. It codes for CASSGGQGVLNQPQHF.

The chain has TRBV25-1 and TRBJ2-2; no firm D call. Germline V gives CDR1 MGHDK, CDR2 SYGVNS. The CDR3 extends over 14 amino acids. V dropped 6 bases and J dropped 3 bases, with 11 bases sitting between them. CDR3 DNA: TGTGCCAGCAGCCAAAGCACAGACACCGGGGAGCTGTTTTTT. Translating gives CASSQSTDTGELFF.

In nucleotides, the CDR3 is TGCGCCAGCAGCCCGGGACTAGCGGGAACCTACGAGCAGTACTTC. Protein sequence: CASSPGLAGTYEQYF. The chain couples TRBV5-1 to TRBJ2-7; 13 bases match TRBD2. The CDR3 length is 15 residues. Germline CDR1 SGHRS, CDR2 YFSETQ. The J segment lost 2 bases and the V segment lost 4 bases, leaving 3 bases of the junction unmatched.

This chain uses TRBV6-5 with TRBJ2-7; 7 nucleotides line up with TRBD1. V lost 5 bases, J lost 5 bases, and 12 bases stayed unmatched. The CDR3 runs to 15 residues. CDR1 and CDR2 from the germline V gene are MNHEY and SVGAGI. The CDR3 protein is CASSPTRAQGHEQYF. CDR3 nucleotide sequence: TGTGCCAGCAGTCCAACCAGGGCACAGGGGCACGAGCAGTACTTC.

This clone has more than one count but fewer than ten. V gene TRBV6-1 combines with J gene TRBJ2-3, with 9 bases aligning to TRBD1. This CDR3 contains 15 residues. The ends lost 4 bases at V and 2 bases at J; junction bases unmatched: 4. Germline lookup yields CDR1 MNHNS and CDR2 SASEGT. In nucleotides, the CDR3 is TGTGCCAGCAGTGCCGGGACAGGGCACACAGATACGCAGTATTTT. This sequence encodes CASSAGTGHTDTQYF.

CDR3 DNA: TGCGCCAGCAGCTCCCAACCGGGACAGGTGAATGAAAAACTGTTTTTT. Translating gives CASSSQPGQVNEKLFF. The rearrangement joins TRBV5-1 to TRBJ1-4; 8 bases match TRBD1. Germline V lookup: CDR1 SGHRS, CDR2 YFSETQ. V lost 3 bases and J lost 5; bases outside the gene matches: 9. The CDR3 runs 16 residues.

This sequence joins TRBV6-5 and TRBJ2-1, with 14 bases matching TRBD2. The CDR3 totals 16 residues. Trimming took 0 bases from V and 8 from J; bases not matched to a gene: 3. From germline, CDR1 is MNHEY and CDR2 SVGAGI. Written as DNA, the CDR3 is TGTGCCAGCAGTTACTCGGGGACTAGCGGGAGCTATGAGCAGTTCTTC. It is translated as CASSYSGTSGSYEQFF.

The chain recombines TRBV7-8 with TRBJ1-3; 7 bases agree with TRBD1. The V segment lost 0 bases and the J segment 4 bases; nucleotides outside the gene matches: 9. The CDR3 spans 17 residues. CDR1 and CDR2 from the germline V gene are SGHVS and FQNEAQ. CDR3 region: CASSLASSPGQGNTIYF. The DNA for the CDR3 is TGTGCCAGCAGCTTAGCATCCTCCCCGGGACAGGGAAACACCATATATTTT.

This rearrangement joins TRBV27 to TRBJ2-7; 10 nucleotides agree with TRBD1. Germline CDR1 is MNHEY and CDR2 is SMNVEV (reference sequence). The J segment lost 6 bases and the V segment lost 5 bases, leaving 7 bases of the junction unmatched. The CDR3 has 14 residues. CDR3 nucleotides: TGTGCCAGCAGTCTTGGGACAGGGGCTCTCGAGCAGTACTTC. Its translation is CASSLGTGALEQYF.

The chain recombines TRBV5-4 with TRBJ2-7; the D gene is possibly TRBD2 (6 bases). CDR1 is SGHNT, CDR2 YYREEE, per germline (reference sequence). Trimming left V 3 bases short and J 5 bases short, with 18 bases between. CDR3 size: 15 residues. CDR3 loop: CASSSTGLSAHEQYF. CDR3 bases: TGTGCCAGCAGCTCAACGGGACTTTCAGCCCACGAGCAGTACTTC.

CDR3 DNA sequence: TGTGCCAGCAGTTCCCCAGGACAGGGAGACTACGAGCAGTACTTC. Residues: CASSSPGQGDYEQYF. The gene calls are TRBV6-6 and TRBJ2-7; TRBD1 matches at 8 bases. This CDR3 comprises 15 residues. V shed 4 bases, J shed 3 bases, and the junction held 8 bases outside the gene matches. The germline V gene encodes CDR1 MNHNY and CDR2 SVGAGI (reference sequence).